Shown below are 27 T cell receptor beta chains from a single sample sequenced in a study of blood T cell repertoires in COVID-19. Profiling relied on immunoSEQ multiplex PCR, and the TCRdb table lists in-frame clones only, not all of them. The sample lists fewer than 200,000 clones; about 80% were seen once. Material: PBMCs or T cells enriched from blood (not recorded which). Receptor source: a man aged 50 to 59 who had recovered from COVID-19.

The chain joins TRBV29-1 to TRBJ1-5; D possibly corresponds to TRBD1 (6 bases). The V end lost 4 bases, the J end lost 4 bases, and 14 bases lay between the germline ends. The germline V gene encodes CDR1 SQVTM and CDR2 ANQGSEA. The CDR3 runs 14 residues. The chain's CDR3 is CSVVLGAGNQPQHF. CDR3 DNA sequence: TGCAGCGTTGTTCTGGGGGCAGGTAATCAGCCCCAGCATTTT.

This clone was observed once. V and J are TRBV10-3 and TRBJ2-7, with 9 positions matching TRBD1. In germline, CDR1 is ENHRY, CDR2 SYGVKD. J lost 4 bases, V lost 2 bases, and 6 bases had no gene match. This CDR3 contains 15 residues. CDR3 protein: CAISEPDRGGYEQYF. The CDR3, as DNA: TGTGCCATCAGTGAGCCGGACAGGGGTGGGTACGAGCAGTACTTC.

The chain uses TRBV7-3 and TRBJ1-6; no reliable D call. The CDR3 is made up of 15 amino acids. V lost 5 bases and J lost 8, with 16 bases in between. Germline loops: CDR1 SGHTA, CDR2 FQGTGA. As DNA, the CDR3 is TGTGCCAGCAGCCCTTCAGGCGTTCACGATTCACCCCTCCACTTT. This translates into CASSPSGVHDSPLHF.

The rearrangement links TRBV12-3 or TRBV12-4 to TRBJ1-1; D remains ambiguous. The CDR3 contains 13 residues. Trimming shortened V by 3 bases and J by 1 base, and 6 bases separated the two germline ends. The CDR3: CASSLRANTEAFF. The CDR3 nucleotides read TGTGCCAGCAGTTTGAGGGCGAACACTGAAGCTTTCTTT.

This clone was found once. This chain connects TRBV19 to TRBJ1-1, with D hard to call. Trimming stripped 5 bases from V and 1 base from J, with 14 bases between. This CDR3 region has 15 residues. Germline-derived CDR1 and CDR2 are LNHDA and SQIVND (reference sequence). The CDR3 sequence: CASSVQMRQNTEAFF. CDR3 nucleotides: TGTGCCAGTAGTGTCCAGATGCGGCAGAACACTGAAGCTTTCTTT.

This rearrangement joins TRBV7-2 to TRBJ2-7, with D maybe TRBD1 (5 bases). V dropped 2 bases and J dropped 2 bases, with 10 bases sitting between them. CDR1 SGHTA and CDR2 FQGNSA come from the germline V gene. The CDR3 runs to 14 residues. CDR3 nucleotides: TGTGCCAGCAGCTTAATGGGGCCCACCTACGAGCAGTACTTC. This sequence encodes CASSLMGPTYEQYF.

A single count supports this clone. The rearrangement joins TRBV12-3 or TRBV12-4 to TRBJ1-2, with 11 bases aligning to TRBD1. This CDR3 has 13 amino acids. J lost 9 bases, V lost 6 bases, and 6 bases had no gene match. As DNA, the CDR3 is TGTGCCAGCAGCTCGGACAGGGGGCGCAGCTACACCTTC. Translated, it gives CASSSDRGRSYTF.

The chain employs TRBV5-1 and TRBJ2-3; 7 bases are a match to TRBD1. Per the germline V gene, CDR1 is SGHRS and CDR2 is YFSETQ. The V segment lost 1 base and the J segment 3 bases; nucleotides outside the gene matches: 8. This CDR3 contains 16 residues. The CDR3 loop reads CASSLLRGLGTDTQYF. The CDR3, as DNA: TGCGCCAGCAGCTTGTTAAGGGGGCTCGGGACAGATACGCAGTATTTT. Looking up the rest from reference TRBV5-1 and TRBJ2-3 gives the full variable domain: KAGVTQTPRYLIKTRGQQVTLSCSPISGHRSVSWYQQTPGQGLQFLFEYFSETQRNKGNFPGRFSGRQFSNSRSEMNVSTLELGDSALYLCASSLLRGLGTDTQYFGPGTRLTVL.

This rearrangement joins TRBV27 to TRBJ2-1, with a weak D call TRBD1 (7 bases). With 6 bases removed from V and 8 bases from J, the gap between germline ends came to 17 bases. CDR3 length: 14 amino acids. Germline assignment: CDR1 MNHEY and CDR2 SMNVEV (reference sequence). The CDR3 protein is CASRPRQGGDEQFF. The CDR3 region has the DNA TGTGCCAGCAGGCCCCGACAGGGAGGAGATGAGCAGTTCTTC.

The chain joins TRBV5-4 to TRBJ2-5; the D gene is possibly TRBD2 (7 bases). In germline, CDR1 is SGHNT, CDR2 YYREEE (reference sequence). The CDR3 is 16 residues long. Between the trimmed V and J ends, which lost 6 bases and 3 bases, there was a span of 21 bases. The CDR3 loop reads CASNFRGGLLKETQYF. The CDR3 DNA sequence: TGTGCCAGCAACTTTAGGGGGGGCTTACTCAAAGAGACCCAGTACTTC. Using reference TRBV5-4 and TRBJ2-5 for the parts outside the CDR3, the full variable domain is ETGVTQSPTHLIKTRGQQVTLRCSSQSGHNTVSWYQQALGQGPQFIFQYYREEENGRGNFPPRFSGLQFPNYSSELNVNALELDDSALYLCASNFRGGLLKETQYFGPGTRLLVL.

This rearrangement joins TRBV19 to TRBJ1-3; 8 bases match TRBD1. J lost 0 bases, V lost 6 bases, and 7 bases had no gene match. Germline V gene data show CDR1 as LNHDA and CDR2 as SQIVND (reference sequence). This CDR3 region has 16 residues. CDR3 in amino acids: CASRREDRASGNTIYF. The CDR3 DNA reads TGTGCCAGTAGACGAGAGGACAGGGCCTCTGGAAACACCATATATTTT.

The V call is TRBV6-2 or TRBV6-3, the J call TRBJ1-5, with 7 bases that match TRBD1. Germline CDR1 MNHEY, CDR2 SVGEGT. The CDR3 is 14 residues long. V lost 5 bases and J lost 4; bases outside the gene matches: 5. In DNA form, the CDR3 reads TGTGCCAGCAGTCCCGGACAGGAGAATCAGCCCCAGCATTTT. Its translation: CASSPGQENQPQHF.

This clone was seen a few times. The chain joins TRBV27 to TRBJ1-1; 9 nucleotides agree with TRBD1. With 8 bases clipped from V and 10 bases from J, the junction kept 11 bases outside the gene matches. CDR3 length: 13 residues. The germline V gene has CDR1 MNHEY and CDR2 SMNVEV (reference sequence). CDR3 residues: CASWDRDRVSAFF. Here the CDR3 DNA reads TGTGCCAGCTGGGATAGGGACAGGGTGTCAGCTTTCTTT.

The chain links TRBV2 to TRBJ1-5; 7 bases map to TRBD1. Germline CDR1 is SNHLY and CDR2 is FYNNEI. Trimming at V came to 4 bases and at J to 7 bases, leaving 4 bases not matched to a gene. The CDR3 runs 13 residues. The chain's CDR3 is CASSGTGDQPQHF. CDR3 in DNA: TGTGCCAGCAGTGGGACAGGCGACCAGCCCCAGCATTTT.

V and J are TRBV24-1 and TRBJ2-7; D possibly corresponds to TRBD1 (6 bases). Trimming shortened V by 2 bases and J by 12 bases, and 19 bases separated the two germline ends. Germline CDR1 KGHDR, CDR2 SFDVKD. The CDR3 contains 14 residues. DNA for the CDR3: TGTGCCACCAGTGATTCAGGGGTCCAGGGAATTTTGTACTTC. Its protein product is CATSDSGVQGILYF.

The chain links TRBV6-5 to TRBJ1-2; D gene unclear. V lost 5 bases and J lost 5, with 12 bases in between. CDR3 length: 13 amino acids. CDR1 is MNHEY and CDR2 is SVGAGI in the germline V gene. The DNA of the CDR3 is TGTGCCAGCAGTATGACCCGAGGTTATGGCTACACCTTC. Translated, it gives CASSMTRGYGYTF.

The rearrangement uses TRBV11-2 and TRBJ2-7; a possible D gene is TRBD1 (6 bases). The CDR3 runs 15 residues. Germline lookup yields CDR1 SGHAT and CDR2 FQNNGV. V was clipped by 0 bases and J by 0 bases, with 9 bases between them. CDR3 DNA: TGTGCCAGCAGCTTAGACTGGACAGCCTCCTACGAGCAGTACTTC. Its translation is CASSLDWTASYEQYF.

The chain recombines TRBV29-1 with TRBJ1-5, with 8 bases that match TRBD1. Germline CDR1 SQVTM, CDR2 ANQGSEA. CDR3 length: 11 amino acids. V shed 2 bases and J 14 bases; nucleotides not matched to a gene: 5. The CDR3 DNA reads TGCAGCGTTGAATCCCGGACAGGGAAGCATTTT. This sequence encodes CSVESRTGKHF.

V usage is TRBV27 and J usage is TRBJ2-1; the D is unclear. CDR3 length: 15 amino acids. Trimming took 5 bases from V and 0 from J, leaving 11 bases between them. CDR1 is MNHEY, CDR2 SMNVEV, per germline (reference sequence). The CDR3 region is CASSPYKSSYNEQFF. In DNA, the CDR3 is TGTGCCAGCAGTCCCTATAAAAGCTCCTACAATGAGCAGTTCTTC.

The chain is built from TRBV5-1 and TRBJ2-3; 8 positions match TRBD1. V gave up 3 bases and J gave up 1 base; unmatched junction bases: 7. Germline V lookup: CDR1 SGHRS, CDR2 YFSETQ. This CDR3 is 16 amino acids long. The DNA of the CDR3 is TGCGCCAGCAGCTCGAAACCGGGACAGGGCACAGATACGCAGTATTTT. It is translated as CASSSKPGQGTDTQYF.

There are a few counts of this clone. The chain has TRBV18 and TRBJ2-7; 8 nucleotides agree with TRBD1. The V segment lost 1 base and the J segment 4 bases; nucleotides outside the gene matches: 6. Germline V gene data show CDR1 as KGHSH and CDR2 as LQKENI. CDR3 length: 15 residues. The CDR3 nucleotides read TGTGCCAGCTCACCACTGGCACAGGGGGATTACGAGCAGTACTTC. It is translated as CASSPLAQGDYEQYF. Together with reference TRBV18 and TRBJ2-7, the CDR3 gives the full variable domain: NAGVMQNPRHLVRRRGQEARLRCSPMKGHSHVYWYRQLPEEGLKFMVYLQKENIIDESGMPKERFSAEFPKEGPSILRIQQVVRGDSAAYFCASSPLAQGDYEQYFGPGTRLTVT.

This clone was seen just once. V gene TRBV7-2 combines with J gene TRBJ1-5; maybe TRBD1 (6 bases). CDR3 size: 15 residues. The V and J ends lost 1 base and 7 bases respectively, with 14 bases between them. CDR1 is SGHTA, CDR2 FQGNSA, per germline. The CDR3 spells CASSLGGGAEQPQHF. Written as DNA, the CDR3 is TGTGCCAGCAGCTTAGGAGGGGGGGCCGAACAGCCCCAGCATTTT. The variable domain in full, with the rest retrieved from reference TRBV7-2 and TRBJ1-5, is GAGVSQSPSNKVTEKGKDVELRCDPISGHTALYWYRQSLGQGLEFLIYFQGNSAPDKSGLPSDRFSAERTGGSVSTLTIQRTQQEDSAVYLCASSLGGGAEQPQHFGDGTRLSIL.

The V and J genes are TRBV6-5 and TRBJ2-3; TRBD2 agrees at 8 bases. The germline gives CDR1 MNHEY, CDR2 SVGAGI. This CDR3 spans 15 amino acids. Trimming at V came to 6 bases and at J to 4 bases, leaving 9 bases not matched to a gene. The CDR3 is CASRPTSGGADTQYF. For the CDR3, the DNA is TGTGCCAGCAGACCTACTAGCGGCGGAGCAGATACGCAGTATTTT.

The rearrangement links TRBV30 to TRBJ2-7, with D tentatively TRBD2 (5 bases). V gave up 4 bases and J gave up 1 base, with 8 bases separating them. Per the germline V gene, CDR1 is GTSNPN and CDR2 is SVGIG (reference sequence). This CDR3 has 12 amino acids. In nucleotides, the CDR3 is TGTGCCTGGAACGGGGATTCCTACGAGCAGTACTTC. Protein product: CAWNGDSYEQYF.

The rearrangement joins TRBV5-1 to TRBJ2-1; possible D gene TRBD1, 6 bases. CDR3 length: 16 amino acids. The V gene's germline CDR1 is SGHRS and CDR2 YFSETQ. Trimming shortened V by 0 bases and J by 7 bases, and 17 bases separated the two germline ends. CDR3 in amino acids: CASSLAPQGETNEQFF. The CDR3, as DNA: TGCGCCAGCAGCTTGGCCCCACAGGGAGAGACGAATGAGCAGTTCTTC.

The chain joins TRBV6-5 to TRBJ1-1; possible D gene TRBD1, 6 bases. V was shortened by 5 bases and J by 8 bases, with 15 bases between the two germline ends. Germline V lookup: CDR1 MNHEY, CDR2 SVGAGI. The CDR3 loop spans 13 amino acids. CDR3 sequence: CASSTLGRGEAFF. CDR3 bases: TGTGCCAGCAGTACCCTGGGCAGGGGAGAAGCTTTCTTT.

The chain combines TRBV9 with TRBJ2-3; the match to TRBD2 covers 9 bases. With V trimmed by 0 bases and J by 6 bases, 8 bases remained unmatched. Germline values: CDR1 SGDLS, CDR2 YYNGEE. The CDR3 covers 16 residues. The CDR3 DNA sequence: TGTGCCAGCAGCGTAGGGGCTAGCGGGGCCGATGATACGCAGTATTTT. Translating gives CASSVGASGADDTQYF.